This is a list of T cell receptor beta chains from one sample in a study of CD4+ T cells in melanoma. TCRdb keeps only in-frame clones here, not all; method: immunoSEQ multiplex PCR. The table records more than 7,000 clones, over 55% of them present only once. Source material: cells from a culture (not recorded whether cultured in vitro). Receptors originate from a human donor with melanoma. The conserved cysteine and the conserved F or W are not part of the CDR3 here.

v_gene: TRBV18
CDR3aa: ASSPLQTSAKNTEAF

v_gene: TRBV5-6
CDR3aa: ASTRDRGLRGYT

v_gene: TRBV5-1
CDR3aa: ASSSGPTNTEAF

v_gene: TRBV25-1
CDR3aa: ASSGTGGGRTGELF

v_gene: TRBV18
CDR3aa: ASSWGQGQNSPLH

v_gene: TRBV11-2
CDR3aa: ASRTRDSRGDTQY

v_gene: TRBV21-1
CDR3aa: ASIHQGANQPQH

v_gene: TRBV11-1
CDR3aa: ASSLSRGLYGYT

v_gene: TRBV4-1
CDR3aa: ASSQPRDRGEAF

v_gene: TRBV7-3
CDR3aa: ASSSGTWETQY

v_gene: TRBV7-6
CDR3aa: ASSARTGWVYEQY

v_gene: TRBV7-8
CDR3aa: ASSVGQAYEQY

v_gene: TRBV2
CDR3aa: ASSEDRGAGYT

v_gene: TRBV7-2
CDR3aa: ASSLVGRNSPLH

v_gene: TRBV12-5
CDR3aa: ASGQGRGYEQY

v_gene: TRBV4-1
CDR3aa: ASSQATSGSTDTQY

v_gene: TRBV19
CDR3aa: ASSIGNSGNTIY

v_gene: TRBV6-1
CDR3aa: ASSVLAGAHNEQF

v_gene: TRBV7-2
CDR3aa: ASSLLGRLAGGINYEQY

v_gene: TRBV6-5
CDR3aa: ASRQRDSNYGYT

v_gene: TRBV7-9
CDR3aa: ASSVNVRDADTQY

v_gene: TRBV7-9
CDR3aa: ASSLSPGGYT

v_gene: TRBV28
CDR3aa: ASSLMLDRPPRVAQY

v_gene: TRBV29-1
CDR3aa: SVVSGGGETQY